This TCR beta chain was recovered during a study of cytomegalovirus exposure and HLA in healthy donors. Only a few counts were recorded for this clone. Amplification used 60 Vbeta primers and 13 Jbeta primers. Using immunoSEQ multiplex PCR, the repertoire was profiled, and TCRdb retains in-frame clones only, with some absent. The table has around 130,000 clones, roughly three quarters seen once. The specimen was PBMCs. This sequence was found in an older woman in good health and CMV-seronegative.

For the CDR3, the DNA is TGTGCCAGCAGTGGGCAGGCTAGCGGGAGGTCTCGGTACGAGCAGTACTTC. Its translation is CASSGQASGRSRYEQYF. The rearrangement joins TRBV27 to TRBJ2-7, with 11 bases identical to TRBD2. Germline V lookup: CDR1 MNHEY, CDR2 SMNVEV (reference sequence). The V and J ends lost 5 bases and 4 bases, in that order; junction bases with no gene match: 13. The CDR3 is 17 residues long.